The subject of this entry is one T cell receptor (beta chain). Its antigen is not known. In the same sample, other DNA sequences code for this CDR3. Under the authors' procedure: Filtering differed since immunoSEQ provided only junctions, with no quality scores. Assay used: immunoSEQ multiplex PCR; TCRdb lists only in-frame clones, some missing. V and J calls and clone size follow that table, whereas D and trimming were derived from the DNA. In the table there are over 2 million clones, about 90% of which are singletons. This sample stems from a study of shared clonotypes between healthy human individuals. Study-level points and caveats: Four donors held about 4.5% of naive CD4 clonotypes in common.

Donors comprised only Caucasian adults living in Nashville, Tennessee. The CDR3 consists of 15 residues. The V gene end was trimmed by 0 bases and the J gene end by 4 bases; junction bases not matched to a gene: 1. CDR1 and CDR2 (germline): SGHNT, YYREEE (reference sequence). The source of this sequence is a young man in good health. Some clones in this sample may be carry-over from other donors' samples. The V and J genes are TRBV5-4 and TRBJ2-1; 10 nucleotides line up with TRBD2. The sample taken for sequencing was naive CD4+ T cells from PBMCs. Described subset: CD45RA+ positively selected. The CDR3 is CASSLASGSYNEQFF. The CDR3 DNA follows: TGTGCCAGCAGCTTGGCTAGCGGGAGTTACAATGAGCAGTTCTTC.